Below are 9 T cell receptor beta chains sequenced from a single sample in a study of blood T cell repertoires in COVID-19. Assay: immunoSEQ multiplex PCR; the TCRdb copy retains only in-frame clones and omits some. The sample records about 200,000 clones, almost 85% being singletons. Sequencing was performed on peripheral blood. Receptors originate from a woman aged 40 to 50 with acute or convalescent COVID-19.

V usage is TRBV29-1 and J usage is TRBJ1-1; D may be TRBD1 (5 bases). Germline V gene sequence: CDR1 SQVTM, CDR2 ANQGSEA. Between the trimmed V and J ends, which lost 7 bases and 3 bases, there was a span of 12 bases. The CDR3 is 12 amino acids. The CDR3 DNA is TGCAGCGCTGGTTCGGGGGACACTGAAGCTTTCTTT. Protein product: CSAGSGDTEAFF.

The genes are TRBV4-3 and TRBJ2-1; 11 bases are shared with TRBD1. The CDR3 contains 17 residues. Germline V gives CDR1 LGHNA, CDR2 YSLEER. The V gene end was trimmed by 1 base and the J gene end by 3 bases; junction bases not matched to a gene: 5. In DNA form, the CDR3 reads TGCGCCAGCAGCCAAGCCGCCGGGACAGGGGGCTACAATGAGCAGTTCTTC. Its translation is CASSQAAGTGGYNEQFF.

The rearrangement uses TRBV30 and TRBJ2-1; no clear D. The germline V gene encodes CDR1 GTSNPN and CDR2 SVGIG (reference sequence). V lost 1 base and J 8 bases, leaving 15 bases between the germline ends. CDR3 length: 14 amino acids. The CDR3 sequence: CAWSAPERRYEQFF. The CDR3 nucleotides are TGTGCCTGGAGTGCCCCTGAGAGGCGGTATGAGCAGTTCTTC.

The genes are TRBV5-5 and TRBJ1-2; 7 positions match TRBD1. The CDR3 is made up of 14 amino acids. The ends lost 5 bases at V and 8 bases at J; junction bases unmatched: 12. Germline-derived CDR1 and CDR2 are SGHKS and YYEKEE (reference sequence). The CDR3 is CASSRDRHNGGYTF. The CDR3 nucleotides are TGTGCCAGCAGTAGGGACAGACATAATGGCGGCTACACCTTC.

CDR3 nucleotide sequence: TGTGCCAGCCTTGAGCAATTCCTTAACTATGGCTACACCTTC. Translation gives CASLEQFLNYGYTF. The chain is built from TRBV6-5 and TRBJ1-2, with D unresolved. The CDR3 contains 14 residues. V lost 8 bases, J lost 1 base, and 14 bases lay in between. Germline V lookup: CDR1 MNHEY, CDR2 SVGAGI.

The V gene is TRBV4-1, the J gene TRBJ2-1, with a possible D match to TRBD1 (5 bases). Per germline, CDR1 MGHRA and CDR2 YSYEKL. This CDR3 is 13 amino acids long. The germline V and J ends were trimmed by 4 bases and 4 bases, with 8 bases remaining between them. The CDR3 bases are TGCGCCAGCAGCCGCAGGGAATACAATGAGCAGTTCTTC. Translated: CASSRREYNEQFF.

The gene calls are TRBV24-1 and TRBJ2-1; TRBD1 matches 10 bases. V trimming: 4 bases; J trimming: 2 bases; junction bases outside the gene matches: 22. Germline-derived CDR1 and CDR2 are KGHDR and SFDVKD. CDR3 size: 22 residues. In nucleotides, the CDR3 is TGTGCCACCAGTGACCCTAGTGGGACAGGGGAAGGAGGGAGGGCCCCCTACAATGAGCAGTTCTTC. This translates into CATSDPSGTGEGGRAPYNEQFF.

The V and J genes are TRBV6-6 and TRBJ2-2; D is unclear. The CDR3 runs 13 residues. V was pared by 0 bases and J by 8 bases, with 7 bases between. Per the germline V gene, CDR1 is MNHNY and CDR2 is SVGAGI (reference sequence). CDR3 region: CASSYSPRGELFF. Here the CDR3 DNA reads TGTGCCAGCAGTTACTCTCCTCGGGGGGAGCTGTTTTTT.

V gene TRBV24-1 combines with J gene TRBJ2-7, with TRBD1 matching over 9 bases. The CDR3 has 15 residues. V lost 4 bases to trimming and J lost 1 base; unmatched junction nucleotides: 4. From germline, CDR1 is KGHDR and CDR2 SFDVKD. Written as DNA, the CDR3 is TGTGCCACCAGTGAGGCCGGGACAGGGTCCTACGAGCAGTACTTC. Translation: CATSEAGTGSYEQYF.